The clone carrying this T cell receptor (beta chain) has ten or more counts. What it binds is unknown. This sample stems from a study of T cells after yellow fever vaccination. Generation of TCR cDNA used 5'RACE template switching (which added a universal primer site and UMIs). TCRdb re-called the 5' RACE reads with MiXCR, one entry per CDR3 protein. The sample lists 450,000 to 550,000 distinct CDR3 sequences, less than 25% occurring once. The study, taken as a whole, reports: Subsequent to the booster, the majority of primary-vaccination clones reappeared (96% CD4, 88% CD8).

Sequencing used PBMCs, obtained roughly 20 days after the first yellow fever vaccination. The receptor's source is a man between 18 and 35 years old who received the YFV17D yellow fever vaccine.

The CDR3 DNA follows: TGCAGTGCTGCCGGGACACCTTCTAGCACAGATACGCAGTATTTT. Translation gives CSAAGTPSSTDTQYF. V gene TRBV20-1 combines with J gene TRBJ2-3; possible D gene TRBD1, 6 bases. The V gene lost 5 bases and the J gene lost 0 bases, with 15 bases spanning the gap. CDR3 length: 15 amino acids. Germline values: CDR1 DFQATT, CDR2 SNEGSKA (reference sequence).